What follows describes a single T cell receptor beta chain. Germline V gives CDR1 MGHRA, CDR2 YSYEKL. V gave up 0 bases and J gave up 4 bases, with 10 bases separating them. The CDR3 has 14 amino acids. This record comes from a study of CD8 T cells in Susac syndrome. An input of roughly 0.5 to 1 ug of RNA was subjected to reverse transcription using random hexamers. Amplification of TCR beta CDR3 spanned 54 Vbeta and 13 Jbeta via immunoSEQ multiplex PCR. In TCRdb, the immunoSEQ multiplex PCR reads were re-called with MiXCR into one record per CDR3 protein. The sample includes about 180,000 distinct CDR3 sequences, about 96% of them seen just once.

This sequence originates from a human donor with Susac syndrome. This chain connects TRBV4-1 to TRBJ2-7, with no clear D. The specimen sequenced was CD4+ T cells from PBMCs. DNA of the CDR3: TGCGCCAGCAGCCAAGATCCCGGAGTATACGAGCAGTACGTC. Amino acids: CASSQDPGVYEQYV.